This T cell receptor beta chain was identified in a study of Ad26.COV2.S vaccination and SARS-CoV-2 variants. Study results and caveats: Total T cell responses may have been underestimated by the TCR breadth and depth analyses. Among vaccine recipients, spike-specific TCR breadth exceeded that of placebo recipients. Researchers reported similar non-spike TCR breadth in vaccine and placebo recipients.

Sequencing was performed with immunoSEQ multiplex PCR; in TCRdb, only in-frame clones are kept and a portion is missing. This table holds approximately 480,000 clones, roughly 89% found once. Treatment noted: roughly 18 received Ad26.COV2.S at low or high dose, single or two shots; 5 received placebo; per-sample allocation not given. Samples analyzed were those drawn on day 63 after the first vaccine or placebo injection. Recruitment in Boston yielded a donor of adult age, 18-55 years. This clone was seen only once. Its antigen is undetermined. Sequencing was performed on peripheral blood, taken in a trial of Ad26.COV2.S vaccine versus placebo. The clonotype comes from a person aged 18-60 years who received the Ad26.COV2.S COVID-19 vaccine or a placebo.

The chain's CDR3 is CASSLGTSSYNEQFF. The CDR3 nucleotides read TGTGCCAGCAGCTTGGGGACTAGCAGTTACAATGAGCAGTTCTTC. V gene TRBV13 combines with J gene TRBJ2-1, with 9 bases matching TRBD2. The V gene end was trimmed by 3 bases and the J gene end by 4 bases; junction bases not matched to a gene: 4. CDR3 length equals 15 residues. The V gene's germline CDR1 is PRHDT and CDR2 FYEKMQ (reference sequence).